This T cell receptor beta chain was observed in a study of blood T cell repertoires in COVID-19. Background on the study: T cells, B-cell-depleted T cells, or PBMCs provided the cDNA or gDNA that served as material.

Germline CDR1 SGHKS, CDR2 YYEKEE (reference sequence). The CDR3 is made up of 15 amino acids. The trim removed 0 bases at V and 6 bases at J, leaving 8 bases unmatched. In the authors' workflow: How many nucleated cells were present was estimated from reference gene primer amplification. TCRdb's table, derived via immunoSEQ multiplex PCR, lists solely in-frame clones and lacks some. Clonal size and the V and J genes are those of that table, whereas D and trimming came from the DNA. The sample lists about 230,000 clones; around four fifths were seen once. The source material was peripheral blood. The V call is TRBV5-5, the J call TRBJ2-7, with 8 positions matching TRBD1. The TCR comes from a woman aged 70 to 79 with active or convalescent COVID-19. The CDR3 DNA follows: TGTGCCAGCAGCTTGGTAGGACAGGGCGTTGGCGAGCAGTACTTC. It is translated as CASSLVGQGVGEQYF.